The T cell receptor (beta chain) described here comes from a study of T cell responses to AZD1222 COVID-19 vaccine. Whole-study findings and limits: Distributed over spike, vaccine-associated CD4 TCRs predominated at 160-218 and 743-854.

The CDR3 extends over 13 amino acids. Trimming removed 2 bases at V and 7 bases at J, with 11 bases between. Measured with immunoSEQ multiplex PCR; TCRdb has only the in-frame clones, and not every one. The sample includes 100,000 to 150,000 clones, more than 70% of them seen just once. With regard to this clone: What it recognizes is unknown.

The rearrangement uses TRBV12-3 or TRBV12-4 and TRBJ1-1; the D is unclear. The sequencing used peripheral blood, collected on day 0 of AZD1222 vaccination. This TCR was recovered from an adult in good health. CDR3 amino acids: CASSLTRWDEAFF. The CDR3 DNA is TGTGCCAGCAGTTTAACCCGTTGGGATGAAGCTTTCTTT.